Below, 29 T cell receptor beta chains from the same sample are listed, as sequenced in a study of cytomegalovirus exposure and HLA in healthy donors. The PCR had 60 Vbeta and 13 Jbeta primers. TCRdb keeps only in-frame clones here, not all; method: immunoSEQ multiplex PCR. This table has 45,000 to 65,000 clones, about 82% appearing once. Sequenced material: PBMCs. Receptors were obtained from a man in his thirties or forties in good health and CMV-seronegative.

The V and J genes are TRBV7-9 and TRBJ1-2; no firm D call. This CDR3 comprises 13 residues. Trimming cost V 3 bases and J 0 bases, with 5 bases left between them. The germline gives CDR1 SEHNR, CDR2 FQNEAQ (reference sequence). The DNA for the CDR3 is TGTGCCAGCAGCTTTCAGGCTAACTATGGCTACACCTTC. Translation gives CASSFQANYGYTF.

This chain joins TRBV10-3 and TRBJ1-1; D is perhaps TRBD1 (6 bases). The germline V gene has CDR1 ENHRY and CDR2 SYGVKD. CDR3 length: 15 amino acids. V lost 4 bases to trimming and J lost 1 base, with 13 bases between them. The CDR3 loop is CAISGVGGQNTEAFF. For the CDR3, the DNA is TGTGCCATCAGTGGAGTGGGGGGGCAGAACACTGAAGCTTTCTTT.

V gene TRBV7-2 combines with J gene TRBJ2-7; perhaps TRBD2 as D (5 bases). Trimming shortened V by 5 bases and J by 1 base, and 12 bases separated the two germline ends. The CDR3 runs 14 residues. The germline V gene has CDR1 SGHTA and CDR2 FQGNSA. The CDR3 DNA is TGTGCCAGCAGCAGACTAAGCTTATCCTACGAGCAGTACTTC. Translated: CASSRLSLSYEQYF.

V is TRBV29-1 and J is TRBJ2-1; D may be TRBD2 (7 bases). Looked up from germline, CDR1 is SQVTM and CDR2 is ANQGSEA. This CDR3 comprises 12 residues. The CDR3 spells CSGGAEYNEQFF. CDR3 nucleotide sequence: TGCAGTGGGGGGGCCGAGTACAATGAGCAGTTCTTC.

The V call is TRBV27, the J call TRBJ1-1; D not certain. The germline CDR1 and CDR2 sequences are MNHEY and SMNVEV (reference sequence). This CDR3 spans 11 amino acids. Between the trimmed V and J ends, which lost 7 bases and 2 bases, there was a span of 5 bases. The CDR3 region has the DNA TGTGCCAGCATCCGTAACACTGAAGCTTTCTTT. Its protein product is CASIRNTEAFF.

This chain joins TRBV7-2 and TRBJ2-3; 12 positions agree with TRBD2. Germline-derived CDR1 and CDR2 are SGHTA and FQGNSA. J gave up 0 bases and V 0 bases, and 1 base lay outside the gene matches. This CDR3 is built from 17 residues. The CDR3: CASSLAGLAGSTDTQYF. The CDR3 nucleotides are TGTGCCAGCAGCTTAGCGGGACTAGCGGGTAGCACAGATACGCAGTATTTT.

The rearrangement uses TRBV27 and TRBJ2-4; 10 positions agree with TRBD1. V dropped 6 bases and J dropped 0; count of bases not matched to a gene: 8. CDR3 size: 17 residues. Germline V lookup: CDR1 MNHEY, CDR2 SMNVEV (reference sequence). This CDR3 reads CASSSPGQGLAKNIQYF. In DNA form, the CDR3 reads TGTGCCAGCAGCTCCCCGGGACAGGGGCTAGCCAAAAACATTCAGTACTTC.

The J gene is TRBJ1-1, the V gene TRBV30; TRBD1 matches at 10 bases. CDR1 is GTSNPN and CDR2 is SVGIG in the germline V gene (reference sequence). This CDR3 is 13 amino acids long. The junction had 6 bases not matched to a gene; V was cut back by 6 bases and J by 5 bases. CDR3 sequence (DNA): TGTGCCTGTCTCCGGGACAGGGGAACTGAAGCTTTCTTT. It specifies CACLRDRGTEAFF.

The V gene is TRBV30, the J gene TRBJ1-1; no definite D call. CDR1 and CDR2 (germline): GTSNPN, SVGIG (reference sequence). V lost 7 bases and J 0 bases, leaving 18 bases between the germline ends. The CDR3 spans 15 residues. The CDR3 bases are TGTGCCTCAGATGGGCCGGGAATAATGAACACTGAAGCTTTCTTT. It codes for CASDGPGIMNTEAFF.

The gene calls are TRBV6-4 and TRBJ1-5; D is unresolved. Trimming pared 4 bases from V and 1 base from J, leaving 11 bases between. This CDR3 contains 15 residues. Germline CDR1 is MRHNA and CDR2 is SNTAGT. The CDR3 DNA sequence: TGTGCCAGCAGTGGCTTCAGTACGAGCAATCAGCCCCAGCATTTT. Amino acid sequence: CASSGFSTSNQPQHF.

The chain combines TRBV7-2 with TRBJ1-5, with D possibly matching TRBD1 (5 bases). Germline CDR1 SGHTA, CDR2 FQGNSA. This CDR3 comprises 15 residues. V dropped 5 bases and J dropped 2 bases, with 13 bases sitting between them. The CDR3 sequence: CASSRRAGRNQPQHF. The CDR3 nucleotides are TGTGCCAGCAGCCGGAGGGCAGGGCGCAATCAGCCCCAGCATTTT.

The chain has TRBV7-8 and TRBJ2-7; TRBD1 matches at 11 bases. The CDR3 length is 15 residues. Germline V gene sequence: CDR1 SGHVS, CDR2 FQNEAQ. V shed 5 bases and J 4 bases; nucleotides not matched to a gene: 7. The CDR3 sequence: CASSPGTGGGYEQYF. The CDR3 nucleotides read TGTGCCAGCAGCCCAGGGACAGGGGGAGGGTACGAGCAGTACTTC. The whole variable domain, remainder taken from reference TRBV7-8 and TRBJ2-7, is GAGVSQSPRYKVAKRGQDVALRCDPISGHVSLFWYQQALGQGPEFLTYFQNEAQLDKSGLPSDRFFAERPEGSVSTLKIQRTQQEDSAVYLCASSPGTGGGYEQYFGPGTRLTVT.

This chain links TRBV7-8 with TRBJ2-5; 9 bases align to TRBD1. The CDR3 has 14 amino acids. CDR1 is SGHVS, CDR2 FQNEAQ, per germline. Unmatched junction bases numbered 0, after V lost 0 bases and J lost 4 bases. This CDR3 is CASSLATGGETQYF. In DNA form, the CDR3 reads TGTGCCAGCAGCTTAGCGACAGGGGGAGAGACCCAGTACTTC.

This sequence joins TRBV11-2 and TRBJ2-5, with TRBD2 matching over 7 bases. The DNA end is a closer match to TRBJ2-7, so the J assignment may be wrong. In germline, CDR1 is SGHAT, CDR2 FQNNGV. This CDR3 spans 13 amino acids. For the CDR3, the DNA is TGTGCCAGCGGGGCGGGGGTGTCCTACGAGCAGTACTTC. Protein: CASGAGVSYEQYF.

The rearrangement joins TRBV27 to TRBJ1-4, with TRBD1 matching over 11 bases. The CDR3 extends over 16 amino acids. The germline gives CDR1 MNHEY, CDR2 SMNVEV (reference sequence). J gave up 7 bases and V 2 bases, and 6 bases lay outside the gene matches. CDR3 region: CASSLMGTGGGEKLFF. Here the CDR3 DNA reads TGTGCCAGCAGTTTAATGGGGACAGGGGGAGGTGAAAAACTGTTTTTT.

V usage is TRBV19 and J usage is TRBJ2-3, with D tentatively TRBD1 (6 bases). Germline CDR1 reads LNHDA; CDR2 reads SQIVND (reference sequence). The CDR3 contains 14 residues. V gave up 5 bases and J gave up 2 bases, with 11 bases separating them. In nucleotides, the CDR3 is TGTGCCAGTAGTGAGGGGGTTTACACAGATACGCAGTATTTT. This translates into CASSEGVYTDTQYF.

The chain uses TRBV30 and TRBJ1-1; maybe TRBD1 (6 bases). The CDR3 contains 14 residues. CDR1 is GTSNPN and CDR2 is SVGIG in the germline V gene (reference sequence). Trimming left V 5 bases short and J 4 bases short, with 17 bases between. The CDR3 DNA reads as TGTGCCTGGGTCCAGGGGAATTCGGCCACTGAAGCTTTCTTT. Translating it yields CAWVQGNSATEAFF.

The chain links TRBV9 to TRBJ2-3; 7 positions agree with TRBD1. Per the germline V gene, CDR1 is SGDLS and CDR2 is YYNGEE. The J segment lost 4 bases and the V segment lost 0 bases, leaving 2 bases of the junction unmatched. This CDR3 comprises 14 residues. In DNA, the CDR3 is TGTGCCAGCAGCGTAGGGACAGGCCCAGATACGCAGTATTTT. The encoded protein is CASSVGTGPDTQYF.

This clone appeared once. The chain joins TRBV28 to TRBJ1-3, with D possibly matching TRBD1 (6 bases). V was pared by 5 bases and J by 2 bases, with 13 bases between. CDR1 MDHEN and CDR2 SYDVKM come from the germline V gene. The length of the CDR3 is 15 residues. CDR3 nucleotides: TGTGCCAGCAGTCACAGGGCAGGGCCTGGAAACACCATATATTTT. This encodes CASSHRAGPGNTIYF.

This sequence joins TRBV5-1 and TRBJ2-2, with D perhaps TRBD2 (5 bases). CDR1 is SGHRS, CDR2 YFSETQ, per germline. Trimming shortened V by 2 bases and J by 2 bases, and 10 bases separated the two germline ends. The CDR3 consists of 15 residues. The CDR3 protein is CASSLDSANTGELFF. DNA for the CDR3: TGCGCCAGCAGCTTAGATAGCGCTAACACCGGGGAGCTGTTTTTT.

V gene TRBV7-2 combines with J gene TRBJ2-6; 8 nucleotides line up with TRBD1. Germline assignment: CDR1 SGHTA and CDR2 FQGNSA. This CDR3 is 17 amino acids long. V was clipped by 4 bases and J by 2 bases; unmatched bases: 7. Here the CDR3 DNA reads TGTGCCAGCAGCTCAGACAGGGGTGGGGCTGGGGCCAACGTCCTGACTTTC. Protein product: CASSSDRGGAGANVLTF.

This chain links TRBV5-1 with TRBJ2-1; D remains ambiguous. Looked up from germline, CDR1 is SGHRS and CDR2 is YFSETQ. V lost 0 bases to trimming and J lost 4 bases, with 14 bases between them. The CDR3 has 16 amino acids. CDR3 nucleotide sequence: TGCGCCAGCAGCTTGGCCAGTGCCCCTAGTTACAATGAGCAGTTCTTC. Its translation is CASSLASAPSYNEQFF.

The chain links TRBV28 to TRBJ2-7, with D possibly matching TRBD1 (6 bases). Per the germline V gene, CDR1 is MDHEN and CDR2 is SYDVKM. The CDR3 is made up of 16 amino acids. V shed 4 bases and J shed 2 bases, with 18 bases lying between them. The CDR3 coding sequence is TGTGCCAGCAGTTCCCTCGGGACGGCAGGGGCCTACGAGCAGTACTTC. Translating gives CASSSLGTAGAYEQYF.

This chain uses TRBV7-9 with TRBJ2-7; no clear D. Germline CDR1 reads SEHNR; CDR2 reads FQNEAQ (reference sequence). CDR3 length equals 11 residues. The germline V and J ends were trimmed by 5 bases and 3 bases, with 5 bases remaining between them. The CDR3: CASSPFYEQYF. CDR3 bases: TGTGCCAGCAGCCCGTTCTACGAGCAGTACTTC.

The CDR3, as DNA: TGCGCCAGCAGCCAAGATCGTGTCGTAGGGGACAGGGACTACGAGCAGTACTTC. Its translation: CASSQDRVVGDRDYEQYF. This chain links TRBV4-3 with TRBJ2-7; TRBD1 matches at 9 bases. CDR3 length equals 18 residues. The germline gives CDR1 LGHNA, CDR2 YSLEER. V lost 0 bases to trimming and J lost 3 bases; unmatched junction nucleotides: 12.

The sample holds one count of this clone. The chain joins TRBV10-3 to TRBJ2-7; the D gene is possibly TRBD1 (6 bases). Germline V gene sequence: CDR1 ENHRY, CDR2 SYGVKD. V dropped 3 bases and J dropped 8 bases, with 8 bases sitting between them. CDR3 size: 11 residues. The CDR3 spells CAISDRGQQYF. CDR3 sequence (DNA): TGTGCCATCAGTGACAGGGGACAGCAGTACTTC.

In this sample, this clone turned up once. In DNA form, the CDR3 reads TGTGCCAGCAGTGAGGCTAGCATCCAAGAGACCCAGTACTTC. The encoded protein is CASSEASIQETQYF. This chain links TRBV2 with TRBJ2-5, with D perhaps matching TRBD2 (5 bases). Per germline, CDR1 SNHLY and CDR2 FYNNEI. This CDR3 comprises 14 residues. V shed 3 bases and J shed 1 base, with 9 bases lying between them.

V and J are TRBV6-6 and TRBJ2-2, with TRBD1 matching 9 bases. J gave up 5 bases and V 4 bases, and 5 bases lay outside the gene matches. Per germline, CDR1 MNHNY and CDR2 SVGAGI (reference sequence). This CDR3 spans 15 amino acids. In nucleotides, the CDR3 is TGTGCCAGCAGTTTAGGACAGGGGTGGACCGGGGAGCTGTTTTTT. It translates to CASSLGQGWTGELFF.

V is TRBV7-9 and J is TRBJ2-1, with 9 bases matching TRBD1. Germline CDR1 and CDR2: SEHNR and FQNEAQ (reference sequence). The CDR3 contains 14 residues. V dropped 4 bases and J dropped 5; count of bases not matched to a gene: 3. The CDR3 DNA follows: TGTGCCAGCAGCTGGACAGGGGCTAACAATGAGCAGTTCTTC. Translated: CASSWTGANNEQFF. The whole variable domain, filled in from reference TRBV7-9 and TRBJ2-1, reads DTGVSQNPRHKITKRGQNVTFRCDPISEHNRLYWYRQTLGQGPEFLTYFQNEAQLEKSRLLSDRFSAERPKGSFSTLEIQRTEQGDSAMYLCASSWTGANNEQFFGPGTRLTVL.